This T cell receptor beta chain was sequenced in a study of T-cell reconstitution after alpha-beta-depleted transplantation in children. The J segment lost 13 bases and the V segment lost 0 bases, leaving 2 bases of the junction unmatched. Germline V gene sequence: CDR1 SGHKS, CDR2 YYEKEE (reference sequence). The CDR3 is made up of 11 amino acids. On this clonotype itself: Its antigen is not identified.

Preparing the TCRbeta library involved the use of unique molecular identifiers. MiXCR was run by TCRdb on the PCR reads, yielding one entry per CDR3 protein. Of more than 400,000 distinct CDR3 sequences in the sample, approximately 10% were seen once. General study results and limits: Several hundred rapidly expanded clones from non-depleted graft cells reportedly supplied alpha-beta T cells about two months post-transplant. Recipient T cells and thymic progenitors that survived gave rise to the high TCRbeta diversity observed at day 60 in some patients. A year had passed since transplant, and T-cell counts and diversity by then came mostly from newly produced T cells.

The source is a female patient aged 2-15 years who had a stem cell transplant for aplastic anemia, so the T cells may come from the graft donor. Sequenced material: PBMCs, mostly from graft donor cells, taken 180 days after TCRalphabeta/CD19-depleted stem cell transplant. The V and J genes are TRBV5-5 and TRBJ2-5; 8 bases align to TRBD1. The CDR3 here is CASSLGTGWYF. The CDR3 DNA sequence: TGTGCCAGCAGCTTGGGGACAGGGTGGTACTTC.